Listed below are T cell receptor beta chains from one sample, sequenced in a study of blood T cell repertoires in COVID-19. Using immunoSEQ multiplex PCR, the repertoire was profiled, and TCRdb retains in-frame clones only, with some absent. Of approximately 350,000 clones in the sample, roughly 90% were seen once. The sequenced sample was peripheral blood. The source is a woman in her 70s with COVID-19, enrolled during active disease. The CDR3 runs from the conserved cysteine through the conserved F or W. A D gene is named only where the DNA matches it firmly. Size values are once, few and many counts, or a class for expanded clones, and some rows have none.

clone size	V gene	J gene	D gene	CDR3 length	CDR3 protein	CDR3 DNA
once	TRBV18	TRBJ2-5	-	13	CASSPSRSETQYF	TGTGCCAGCTCACCAAGCAGGTCAGAGACCCAGTACTTC
-	TRBV27	TRBJ2-1	-	14	CASSLAGRYNEQFF	TGTGCCAGCAGTTTAGCGGGGCGTTACAATGAGCAGTTCTTC
-	TRBV18	TRBJ2-7	TRBD1	13	CASSAGTVYEQYF	TGTGCCAGCTCAGCCGGGACAGTGTACGAGCAGTACTTC
-	TRBV21-1	TRBJ1-1	-	15	CASSKALQEDTEAFF	TGTGCCAGCAGCAAAGCGCTTCAGGAAGATACTGAAGCTTTCTTT
once	TRBV5-4	TRBJ2-3	TRBD1	15	CASSPSRQGGSKQYF	TGTGCCAGCAGCCCATCAAGACAGGGGGGGTCGAAGCAGTATTTT
once	TRBV24-1	TRBJ1-1	-	12	CACQGPNTEAFF	TGTGCCTGCCAGGGGCCGAACACTGAAGCTTTCTTT
-	TRBV6-6	TRBJ1-1	TRBD1	15	CASSGWTGPETEAFF	TGTGCCAGCAGTGGGTGGACAGGGCCGGAGACTGAAGCTTTCTTT
-	TRBV24-1	TRBJ1-2	TRBD1	15	CATSDGDRSNYGYTF	TGTGCCACCAGTGACGGGGACAGGTCGAACTATGGCTACACCTTC
-	TRBV19	TRBJ1-6	-	14	CASSGGDWDSPLHF	TGTGCCAGTAGTGGGGGGGACTGGGATTCACCCCTCCACTTT
-	TRBV11-2	TRBJ2-7	-	16	CASSSPLSGTSYEQYF	TGTGCCAGCAGCTCACCTCTAAGCGGCACATCCTACGAGCAGTACTTC
-	TRBV27	TRBJ2-3	TRBD2	18	CASSFNRTSGGSTDTQYF	TGTGCCAGCAGTTTCAACCGGACTAGCGGGGGGAGCACAGATACGCAGTATTTT
-	TRBV7-6	TRBJ1-5	-	13	CASSLVRHQPQHF	TGTGCCAGCAGCTTAGTGAGGCATCAGCCCCAGCATTTT
-	TRBV28	TRBJ1-2	TRBD1	13	CASSSGGLGGYTF	TGTGCCAGCAGTTCAGGGGGCTTGGGTGGCTACACCTTC
-	TRBV29-1	TRBJ1-2	-	14	CSVRGQMSNYGYTF	TGCAGCGTGCGAGGGCAGATGTCTAACTATGGCTACACCTTC
few	TRBV7-8	TRBJ1-4	-	11	CASSLREKLFF	TGTGCCAGCAGCTTACGGGAAAAACTGTTTTTT
once	TRBV28	TRBJ2-1	-	15	CASSLEGTLSNEQFF	TGTGCCAGCAGTTTAGAGGGTACGTTATCCAATGAGCAGTTCTTC
-	TRBV9	TRBJ2-7	TRBD2	14	CASSPAGGTYEQYF	TGTGCCAGCAGCCCAGCGGGGGGCACCTACGAGCAGTACTTC
-	TRBV5-1	TRBJ2-1	TRBD2	16	CASSPNSGGASGEQFF	TGCGCCAGCAGCCCCAATAGCGGGGGGGCCTCTGGTGAGCAGTTCTTC
-	TRBV19	TRBJ1-1	-	13	CASSADRNTEAFF	TGTGCCAGTAGCGCCGACAGGAACACTGAAGCTTTCTTT
-	TRBV7-3	TRBJ2-2	-	14	CASSFSLLTGELFF	TGTGCCAGCAGCTTCTCCCTCCTGACCGGGGAGCTGTTTTTT
-	TRBV7-2	TRBJ1-2	TRBD1	14	CASSSWTGAAGYTF	TGTGCCAGCAGCTCTTGGACAGGGGCCGCTGGCTACACCTTC
-	TRBV21-1	TRBJ1-5	-	17	CASSKEVLGGGNQPQHF	TGTGCCAGCAGCAAAGAGGTTTTAGGGGGCGGGAATCAGCCCCAGCATTTT
once	TRBV5-4	TRBJ2-7	TRBD1	14	CASSFDRGSYEQYF	TGTGCCAGCAGCTTTGACAGGGGGTCCTACGAGCAGTACTTC
-	TRBV29-1	TRBJ1-1	-	13	CSVGGTWNTEAFF	TGCAGCGTTGGGGGGACATGGAACACTGAAGCTTTCTTT
-	TRBV12-3/TRBV12-4	TRBJ2-7	-	11	CASSFGSEQYF	TGTGCCAGCAGTTTTGGGAGCGAGCAGTACTTC
-	TRBV12-2	TRBJ1-5	-	13	CAGASRAYQPQHF	TGTGCAGGGGCCAGCAGGGCTTATCAGCCCCAGCATTTT
-	TRBV18	TRBJ2-5	-	16	CASSPRGTLGRETQYF	TGTGCCAGCTCACCACGGGGTACCTTGGGGAGAGAGACCCAGTACTTC